This T cell receptor (beta chain) was sequenced during a study of blood T cell repertoires in COVID-19. Looking at the study overall: Researchers got acute and convalescent COVID-19 samples from the United States, Italy and Spain.

Source study methods: Amplification with reference gene primers provided the estimates of nucleated cell counts. Clones were sequenced by immunoSEQ multiplex PCR, and TCRdb holds only the in-frame ones, with some missing. V and J calls and clone size come straight from that table; D and trimming were deduced from the DNA. This table has 120,000 to 150,000 clones, around 80% appearing once. Material for sequencing was peripheral blood. The sequence derives from a human donor in a cohort sampled during active COVID-19.

CDR3 region: CASSVYGFENYGYTF. CDR3 DNA: TGTGCCAGCAGCGTATACGGGTTCGAGAACTATGGCTACACCTTC. This chain joins TRBV9 and TRBJ1-2; D is unresolved. Germline assignment: CDR1 SGDLS and CDR2 YYNGEE. V lost 1 base, J lost 2 bases, and 12 bases lay in between. The CDR3 is 15 amino acids.